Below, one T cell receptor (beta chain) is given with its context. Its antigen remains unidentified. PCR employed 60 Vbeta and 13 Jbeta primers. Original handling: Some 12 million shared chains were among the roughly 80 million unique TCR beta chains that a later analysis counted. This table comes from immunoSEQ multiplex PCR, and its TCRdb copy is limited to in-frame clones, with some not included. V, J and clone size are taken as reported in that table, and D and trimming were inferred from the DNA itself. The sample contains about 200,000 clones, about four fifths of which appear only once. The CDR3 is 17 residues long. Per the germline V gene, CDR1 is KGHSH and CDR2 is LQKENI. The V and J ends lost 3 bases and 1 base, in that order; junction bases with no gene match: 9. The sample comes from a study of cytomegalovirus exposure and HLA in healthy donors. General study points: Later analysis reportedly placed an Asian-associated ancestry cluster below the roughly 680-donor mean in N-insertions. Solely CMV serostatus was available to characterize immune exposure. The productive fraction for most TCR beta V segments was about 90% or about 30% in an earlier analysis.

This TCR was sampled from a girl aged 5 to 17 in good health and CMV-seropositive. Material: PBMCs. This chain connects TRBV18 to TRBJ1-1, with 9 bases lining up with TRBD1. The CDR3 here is CASSPGQGGLENTEAFF. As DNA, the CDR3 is TGTGCCAGCTCACCGGGACAGGGTGGGTTAGAGAACACTGAAGCTTTCTTT.